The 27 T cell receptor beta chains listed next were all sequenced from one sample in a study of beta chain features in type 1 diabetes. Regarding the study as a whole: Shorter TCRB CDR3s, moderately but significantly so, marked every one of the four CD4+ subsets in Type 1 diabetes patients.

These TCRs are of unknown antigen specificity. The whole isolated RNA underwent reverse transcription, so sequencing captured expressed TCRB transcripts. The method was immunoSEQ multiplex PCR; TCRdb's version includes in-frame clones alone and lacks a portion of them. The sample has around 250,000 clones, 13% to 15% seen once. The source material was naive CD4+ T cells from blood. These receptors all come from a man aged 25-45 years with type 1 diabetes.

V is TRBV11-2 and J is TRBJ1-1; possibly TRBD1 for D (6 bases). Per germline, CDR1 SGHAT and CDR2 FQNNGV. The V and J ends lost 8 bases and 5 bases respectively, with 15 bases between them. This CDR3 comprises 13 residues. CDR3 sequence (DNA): TGTGCCAGCGGGGAACAGAGGGGGACTGAAGCTTTCTTT. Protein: CASGEQRGTEAFF.

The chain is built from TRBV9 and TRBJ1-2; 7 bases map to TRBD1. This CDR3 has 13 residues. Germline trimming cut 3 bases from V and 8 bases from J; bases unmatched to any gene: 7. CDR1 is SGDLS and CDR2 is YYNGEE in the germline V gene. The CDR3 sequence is CASSARTGGGYTF. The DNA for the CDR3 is TGTGCCAGCAGCGCCCGGACAGGCGGGGGCTACACCTTC.

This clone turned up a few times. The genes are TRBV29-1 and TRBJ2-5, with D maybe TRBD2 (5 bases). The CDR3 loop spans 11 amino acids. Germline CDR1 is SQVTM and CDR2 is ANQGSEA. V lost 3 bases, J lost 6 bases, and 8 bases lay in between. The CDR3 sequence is CSVETTQTQYF. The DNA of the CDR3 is TGCAGCGTTGAGACTACCCAGACCCAGTACTTC.

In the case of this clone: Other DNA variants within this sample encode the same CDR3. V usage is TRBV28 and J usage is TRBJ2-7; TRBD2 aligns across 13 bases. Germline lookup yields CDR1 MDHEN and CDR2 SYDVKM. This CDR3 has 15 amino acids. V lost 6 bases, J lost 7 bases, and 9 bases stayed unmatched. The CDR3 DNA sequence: TGTGCCAGCAGCTCCGGACTAGCGGGAGCGGGGGAGCAGTACTTC. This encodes CASSSGLAGAGEQYF.

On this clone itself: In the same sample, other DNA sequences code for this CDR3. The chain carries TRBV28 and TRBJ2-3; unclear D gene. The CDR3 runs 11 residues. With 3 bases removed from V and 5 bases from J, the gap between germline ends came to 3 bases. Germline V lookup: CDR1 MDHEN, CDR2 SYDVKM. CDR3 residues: CASSFRDTQYF. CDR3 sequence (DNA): TGTGCCAGCAGTTTCAGAGATACGCAGTATTTT.

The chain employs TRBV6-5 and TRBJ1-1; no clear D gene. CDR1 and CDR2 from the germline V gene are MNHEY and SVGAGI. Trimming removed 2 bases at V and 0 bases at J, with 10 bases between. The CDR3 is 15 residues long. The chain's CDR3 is CASSYLAVMNTEAFF. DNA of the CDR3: TGTGCCAGCAGTTACCTCGCGGTTATGAACACTGAAGCTTTCTTT.

The CDR3 loop is CASSPTSGSVSGELFF. The DNA of the CDR3 is TGTGCCAGCTCGCCGACTAGCGGGAGCGTTAGCGGGGAGCTGTTTTTT. This chain links TRBV4-2 with TRBJ2-2, with 12 bases that match TRBD2. The CDR3 is 16 amino acids. V was clipped by 8 bases and J by 7 bases; unmatched bases: 11. Per germline, CDR1 LGHNA and CDR2 YNFKEQ.

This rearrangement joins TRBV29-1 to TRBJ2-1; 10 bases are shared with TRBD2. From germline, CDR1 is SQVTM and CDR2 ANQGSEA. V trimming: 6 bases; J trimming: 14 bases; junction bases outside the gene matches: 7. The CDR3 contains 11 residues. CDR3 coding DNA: TGCAGCGTCGGGAGCGGGAGGGCCAAGTTCTTC. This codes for CSVGSGRAKFF.

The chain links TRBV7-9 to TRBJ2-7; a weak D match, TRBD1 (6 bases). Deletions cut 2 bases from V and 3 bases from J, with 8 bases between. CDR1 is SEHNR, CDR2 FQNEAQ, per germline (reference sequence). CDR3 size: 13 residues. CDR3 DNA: TGTGCCAGCAGCTTACTAGGGGGCTACGAGCAGTACTTC. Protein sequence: CASSLLGGYEQYF.

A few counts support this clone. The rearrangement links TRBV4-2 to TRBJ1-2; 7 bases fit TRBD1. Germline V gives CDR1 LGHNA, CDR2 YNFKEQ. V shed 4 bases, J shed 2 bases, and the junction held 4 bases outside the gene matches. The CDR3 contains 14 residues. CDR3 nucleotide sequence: TGTGCCAGCAGCCTCCCGGGACAGAACTATGGCTACACCTTC. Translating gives CASSLPGQNYGYTF.

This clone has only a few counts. CDR3 coding DNA: TGTGCCAGCAGTTCGGGGACAGGGCTAGATGAAAAACTGTTTTTT. Its translation is CASSSGTGLDEKLFF. The chain carries TRBV28 and TRBJ1-4, with TRBD1 matching 9 bases. V was pared by 4 bases and J by 6 bases, with 6 bases of the junction left unmatched. The CDR3 has 15 amino acids. Looked up from germline, CDR1 is MDHEN and CDR2 is SYDVKM.

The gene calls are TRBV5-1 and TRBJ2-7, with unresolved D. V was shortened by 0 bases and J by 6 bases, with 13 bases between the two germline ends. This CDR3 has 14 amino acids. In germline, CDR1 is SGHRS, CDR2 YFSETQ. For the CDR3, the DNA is TGCGCCAGCAGCTTGGACACAAGTCGGAGCGAGCAGTACTTC. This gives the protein CASSLDTSRSEQYF.

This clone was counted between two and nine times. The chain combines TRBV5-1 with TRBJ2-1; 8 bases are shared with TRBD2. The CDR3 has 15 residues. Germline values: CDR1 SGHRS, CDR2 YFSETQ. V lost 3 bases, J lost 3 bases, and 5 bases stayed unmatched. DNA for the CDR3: TGCGCCAGCAGCTCGGGACTAGTTCTCTACAATGAGCAGTTCTTC. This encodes CASSSGLVLYNEQFF.

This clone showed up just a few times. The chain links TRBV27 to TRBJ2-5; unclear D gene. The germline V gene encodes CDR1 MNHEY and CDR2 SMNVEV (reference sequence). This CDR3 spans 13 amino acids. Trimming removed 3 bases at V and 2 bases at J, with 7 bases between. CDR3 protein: CASSFSQQETQYF. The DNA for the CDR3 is TGTGCCAGCAGTTTCTCACAGCAAGAGACCCAGTACTTC.

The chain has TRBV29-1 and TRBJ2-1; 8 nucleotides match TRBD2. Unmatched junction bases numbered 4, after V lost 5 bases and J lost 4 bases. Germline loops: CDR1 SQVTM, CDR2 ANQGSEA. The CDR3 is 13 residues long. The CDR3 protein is CSVLTSGYNEQFF. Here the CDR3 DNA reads TGCAGCGTTCTAACTAGCGGATACAATGAGCAGTTCTTC.

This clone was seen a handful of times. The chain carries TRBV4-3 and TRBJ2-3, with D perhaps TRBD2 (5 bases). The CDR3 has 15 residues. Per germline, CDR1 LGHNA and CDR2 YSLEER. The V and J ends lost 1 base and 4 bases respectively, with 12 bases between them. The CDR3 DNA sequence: TGCGCCAGCAGCCAAGGAGCGGTAGCACCAGATACGCAGTATTTT. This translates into CASSQGAVAPDTQYF.

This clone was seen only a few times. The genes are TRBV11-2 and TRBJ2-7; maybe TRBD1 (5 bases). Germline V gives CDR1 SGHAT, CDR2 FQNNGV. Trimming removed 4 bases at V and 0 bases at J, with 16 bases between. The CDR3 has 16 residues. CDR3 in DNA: TGTGCCAGCAGCTCCCTCCAGGGCGGAAACTCCTACGAGCAGTACTTC. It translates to CASSSLQGGNSYEQYF.

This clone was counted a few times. In DNA form, the CDR3 reads TGTGCCAGCAGTGTGAGGTCACAGGGGAGCTACGAGCAGTACTTC. This encodes CASSVRSQGSYEQYF. V and J are TRBV2 and TRBJ2-7; 7 bases match TRBD1. This CDR3 is 15 amino acids long. Germline loops: CDR1 SNHLY, CDR2 FYNNEI. J was trimmed by 3 bases and V by 4 bases; bases with no gene match: 9.

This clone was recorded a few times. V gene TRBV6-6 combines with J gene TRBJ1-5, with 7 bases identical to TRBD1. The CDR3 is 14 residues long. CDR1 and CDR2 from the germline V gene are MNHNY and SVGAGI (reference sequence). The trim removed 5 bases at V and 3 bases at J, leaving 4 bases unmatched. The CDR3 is CASSGQEINQPQHF. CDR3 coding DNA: TGTGCCAGCAGTGGACAGGAGATCAATCAGCCCCAGCATTTT.

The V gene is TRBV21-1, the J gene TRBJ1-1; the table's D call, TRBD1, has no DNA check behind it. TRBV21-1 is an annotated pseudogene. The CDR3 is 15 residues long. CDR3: CARRALTGPDTEAFF. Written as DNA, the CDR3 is TGTGCCAGGCGCGCTTTGACAGGGCCGGACACTGAAGCTTTCTTT.

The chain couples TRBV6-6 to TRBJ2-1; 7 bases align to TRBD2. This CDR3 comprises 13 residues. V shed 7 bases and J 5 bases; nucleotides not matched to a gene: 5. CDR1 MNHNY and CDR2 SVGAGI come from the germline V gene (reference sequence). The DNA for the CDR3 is TGTGCCAGCATTAAAAGCGGGAACAATGAGCAGTTCTTC. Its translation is CASIKSGNNEQFF.

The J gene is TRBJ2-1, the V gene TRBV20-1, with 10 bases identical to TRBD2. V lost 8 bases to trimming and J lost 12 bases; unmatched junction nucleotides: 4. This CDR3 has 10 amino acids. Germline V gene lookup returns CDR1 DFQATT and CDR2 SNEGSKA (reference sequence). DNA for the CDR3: TGCAGTCTAGCGGGAGCTGCGCAGTTCTTC. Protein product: CSLAGAAQFF.

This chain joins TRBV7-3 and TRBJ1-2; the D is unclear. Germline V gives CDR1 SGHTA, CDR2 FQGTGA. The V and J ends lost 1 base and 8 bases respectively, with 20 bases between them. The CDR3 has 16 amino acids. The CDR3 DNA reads TGTGCCAGCAGCTTAAGCCCCTTAAACAAAGTTCAGGGCTACACCTTC. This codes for CASSLSPLNKVQGYTF.

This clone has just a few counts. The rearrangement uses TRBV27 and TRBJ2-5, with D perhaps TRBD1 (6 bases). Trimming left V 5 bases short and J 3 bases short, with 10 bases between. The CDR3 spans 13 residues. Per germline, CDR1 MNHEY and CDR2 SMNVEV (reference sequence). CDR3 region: CASSIQGEETQYF. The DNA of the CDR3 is TGTGCCAGCAGTATACAGGGAGAAGAGACCCAGTACTTC.

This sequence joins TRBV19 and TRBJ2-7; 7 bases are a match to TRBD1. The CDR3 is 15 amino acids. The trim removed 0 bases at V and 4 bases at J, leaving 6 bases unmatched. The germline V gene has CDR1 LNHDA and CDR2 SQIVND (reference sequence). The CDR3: CASSIDLAGGYEQYF. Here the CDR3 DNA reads TGTGCCAGTAGTATAGATCTTGCAGGGGGATACGAGCAGTACTTC. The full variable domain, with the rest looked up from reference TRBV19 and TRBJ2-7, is DGGITQSPKYLFRKEGQNVTLSCEQNLNHDAMYWYRQDPGQGLRLIYYSQIVNDFQKGDIAEGYSVSREKKESFPLTVTSAQKNPTAFYLCASSIDLAGGYEQYFGPGTRLTVT.

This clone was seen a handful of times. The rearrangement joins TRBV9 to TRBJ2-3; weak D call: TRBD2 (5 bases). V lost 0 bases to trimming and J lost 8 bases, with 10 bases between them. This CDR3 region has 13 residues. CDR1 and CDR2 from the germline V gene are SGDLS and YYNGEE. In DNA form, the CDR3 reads TGTGCCAGCAGCGTAGAGTACCGGGGTACGCAGTATTTT. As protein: CASSVEYRGTQYF.

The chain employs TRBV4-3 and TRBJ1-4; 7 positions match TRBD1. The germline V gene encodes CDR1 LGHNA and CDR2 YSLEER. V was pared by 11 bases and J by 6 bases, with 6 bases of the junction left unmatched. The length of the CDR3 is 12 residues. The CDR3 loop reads CADREWDEKLFF. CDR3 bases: TGCGCCGACAGGGAATGGGATGAAAAACTGTTTTTT.